This T cell receptor (beta chain) is from a study of glioma-infiltrating T cells after dendritic cell vaccination. Profiled with immunoSEQ multiplex PCR; TCRdb holds only in-frame clones, not every one. The sample yields about 100,000 clones, around three quarters seen once. The sequenced sample was blood, obtained before dendritic cell vaccination. The source of this sequence is a human donor with glioblastoma.

The CDR3, as DNA: TGCGCCAGCAGCGGCGGGGGGCTAGCAATCCGCTTAGGTGATACGCAGTATTTT. It codes for CASSGGGLAIRLGDTQYF. V and J are TRBV5-1 and TRBJ2-3; 8 nucleotides agree with TRBD2. Germline assignment: CDR1 SGHRS and CDR2 YFSETQ. This CDR3 comprises 18 residues. After removal of 4 bases from V and 6 bases from J, the junction contained 19 bases not matched to a gene.